This T cell receptor (beta chain) emerged from a study of human CD8 memory T cell subsets (dated by TCRdb to 2018 to 2021). Notes on the research overall: The clonal relationships among stem-like (TSTEM), progenitor exhausted-like (TPEX) and effector memory CD8+ T cell subsets were assessed by comparing the TCRbeta repertoires of these subsets. Over 5 donors each provided TSTEM, TPEX and effector memory subsets, from which TCRbeta repertoires were obtained. On the study overall, not on this receptor specifically: Chao1 estimates suggested greater repertoire diversity in TSTEM than in TPEX subsets, potentially reflecting a broader range of specificities. TSTEM and TPEX subsets showed similarly high normalized Shannon-Wiener diversity, whereas effector memory subsets were comparatively less diverse. The stem-like TSTEM and TPEX subsets each shared clonotypes with effector memory cells, but the TSTEM and TPEX repertoires had minimal overlap with each other, suggesting distinct antigen spectra. Sequencing was limited to TCRbeta chains, and the repertoire comparisons were based on a handful of donors analyzed with paired t-tests and Bonferroni correction.

This sample was sequenced with a NextSeq 550. A Human TCR Profiling Kit was used to prepare UMI-labeled 5' RACE TCRbeta libraries. Every TCRbeta library was prepared in parallel, with the same number of PCR cycles used for all of the libraries. Regarding the original processing steps: Each TCRbeta library contained between about 2,900 and 20,000 functional CDR3beta clonotypes. MIGEC 1.2.9 was used for UMI extraction and consensus assembly, with a minimum of three reads required per UMI. In-frame CDR3beta repertoires were extracted with MiXCR 3.0.3. Diversity metrics were computed in VDJtools 1.2.1 after downsampling each sample to 42,000 randomly selected UMIs. For each sample pair, the repertoire overlap metrics D, R and F2 were calculated in VDJtools using the top 3,000 clones. The reads went through TCRdb reprocessing, and each CDR3 protein sequence gets one entry with no DNA. TCRdb's processing, not the authors', yielded these V and J calls. For this sample, the table gives fewer than 5,000 distinct CDR3 sequences. Approximately 24% of the sample is held by the ten biggest clonotypes.

The germline V gene gives CDR1 as SGHVS and CDR2 as FQNEAQ. The CDR3 covers 14 residues, taking in both the cysteine and the phenylalanine. Only the protein is available. Density gradient separation was used to isolate peripheral blood mononuclear cells from buffy coats of healthy donors. In the study, total CD8+ T cells were enriched by negative magnetic separation with EasySep or MojoSort CD8+ T cell isolation kits. An RNeasy Mini Kit was used to extract total RNA from duplicate vials of around 140,000 sorted CD8+ T cells per subset. PBMCs were used either fresh or after being cryopreserved in fetal bovine serum containing around 9.6% DMSO. CD8+ T cell subsets were sorted to purity by fluorescence-activated cell sorting on a FACSAria III. On this clonotype: Its antigen is unknown.

Sequenced input: CD8+ effector memory T cells (TEM) sorted from PBMCs. The cell subset or site label, read with the paper, signifies: effector memory CD8 T cells, CCR7- CD45RO+ CD95+. The sequence is built from TRBV7-8 and TRBJ2-3; TCRdb gives TRBD1 as the D gene, but with no DNA this cannot be confirmed. The sequence was collected from a human donor in good health. The CDR3 here reads CASYHSGAADTQYF.